This T cell receptor (beta chain) was identified in a study of cytomegalovirus exposure and HLA in healthy donors. About this clone: Its target is unknown.

There are 13 residues in the CDR3. V lost 5 bases and J 4 bases, leaving 12 bases between the germline ends. Germline-derived CDR1 and CDR2 are MNHEY and SMNVEV (reference sequence). Study-wide findings and caveats: In a later analysis, DRB1 alleles had the most associated TCRs; HLA-C alleles the fewest.

In the PCR, 60 Vbeta and 13 Jbeta primers were used. Using immunoSEQ multiplex PCR, the repertoire was profiled, and TCRdb retains in-frame clones only, with some absent. The sample yields about 160,000 clones, around four fifths seen once. The source material was PBMCs. The source of this sequence is a girl aged 2 to 9 in good health and CMV-seropositive. V is TRBV27 and J is TRBJ2-7; the D is unclear. CDR3 DNA: TGTGCCAGCAGTGCACAATTCGAATACGAGCAGTACTTC. Translated, it gives CASSAQFEYEQYF.